The TCR beta chain under discussion was sequenced for a study of shared clonotypes between healthy human individuals. Some clones are missing from TCRdb's copy, which holds only in-frame ones; the method was immunoSEQ multiplex PCR. The top ten hold 0.1% to 0.15% of the sample, which has some 2,000,000 clones, approximately 94% seen once. Germline CDR1 reads SGHRS; CDR2 reads YFSETQ. J gave up 5 bases and V 1 base, and 2 bases lay outside the gene matches. The CDR3 is 14 residues long. This TCR was sampled from a man aged 18 to 29 in good health. The sample consisted of naive CD4+ T cells sorted from blood. Subset specified: CD45RA+ positively selected. This rearrangement joins TRBV5-1 to TRBJ1-1; TRBD1 matches 10 bases. Here the CDR3 reads CASSLTGQGTEAFF. CDR3 in DNA: TGCGCCAGCAGCTTGACGGGACAGGGGACTGAAGCTTTCTTT.